This T cell receptor (beta chain) originates from a study of cytomegalovirus exposure and HLA in healthy donors. The PCR contained 60 Vbeta and 13 Jbeta primers. The data were produced by immunoSEQ multiplex PCR, yet TCRdb's version contains in-frame clones alone and is incomplete. Among around 200,000 clones, roughly 85% were seen once, and the ten largest hold over 2%. Concerning this clone itself: What it binds is unknown.

General observations from the study: Common viral pathogens were later found to be apparently linked to several of the most significant clusters.

The source is a woman between 45 and 60 years old in good health and CMV-seronegative. The sample comprised PBMCs.

The CDR3: CASSETGGLGYTF. The CDR3 region has the DNA TGTGCCAGCAGTGAGACAGGGGGTCTTGGCTACACCTTC. The rearrangement links TRBV6-6 to TRBJ1-2; 9 bases are shared with TRBD1. This CDR3 is built from 13 residues. Germline assignment: CDR1 MNHNY and CDR2 SVGAGI (reference sequence). V shed 5 bases and J 7 bases; nucleotides not matched to a gene: 5.